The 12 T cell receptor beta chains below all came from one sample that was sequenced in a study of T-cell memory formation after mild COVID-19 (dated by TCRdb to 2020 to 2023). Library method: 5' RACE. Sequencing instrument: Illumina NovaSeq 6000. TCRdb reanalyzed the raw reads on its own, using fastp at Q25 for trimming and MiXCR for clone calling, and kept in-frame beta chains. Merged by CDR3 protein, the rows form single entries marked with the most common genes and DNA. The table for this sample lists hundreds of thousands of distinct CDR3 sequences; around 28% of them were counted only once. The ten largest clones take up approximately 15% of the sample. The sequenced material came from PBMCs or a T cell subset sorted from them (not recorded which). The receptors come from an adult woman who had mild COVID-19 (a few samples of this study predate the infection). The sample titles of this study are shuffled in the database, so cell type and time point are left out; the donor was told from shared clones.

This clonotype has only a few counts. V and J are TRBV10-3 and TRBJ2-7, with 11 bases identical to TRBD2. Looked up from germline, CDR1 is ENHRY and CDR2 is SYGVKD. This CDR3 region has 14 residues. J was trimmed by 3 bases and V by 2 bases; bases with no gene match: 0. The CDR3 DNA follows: TGTGCCATCAGTGAGGGACTAGCGGGCTACGAGCAGTACTTC. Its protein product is CAISEGLAGYEQYF.

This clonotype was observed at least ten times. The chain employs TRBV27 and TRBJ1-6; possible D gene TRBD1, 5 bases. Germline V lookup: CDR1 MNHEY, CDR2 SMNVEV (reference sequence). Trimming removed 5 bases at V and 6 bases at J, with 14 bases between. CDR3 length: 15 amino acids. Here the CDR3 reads CASSPSGRFNSPLHF. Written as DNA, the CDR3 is TGTGCCAGCAGTCCGTCGGGACGGTTTAATTCACCCCTCCACTTT.

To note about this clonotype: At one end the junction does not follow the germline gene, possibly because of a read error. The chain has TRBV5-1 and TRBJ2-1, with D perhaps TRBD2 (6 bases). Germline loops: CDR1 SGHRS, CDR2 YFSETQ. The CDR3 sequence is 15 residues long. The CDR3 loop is CASSFPGRDYSEQFF. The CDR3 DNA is TGCGCCAGCAGCTTTCCCGGGAGAGACTACAGTGAGCAGTTCTTC.

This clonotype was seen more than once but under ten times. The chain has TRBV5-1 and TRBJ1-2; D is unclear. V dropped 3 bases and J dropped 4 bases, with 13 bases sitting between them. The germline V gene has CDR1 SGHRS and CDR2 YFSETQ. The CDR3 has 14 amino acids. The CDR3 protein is CASSSRQDIYGYTF. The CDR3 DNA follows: TGCGCCAGCAGCTCGAGACAAGACATCTATGGCTACACCTTC.

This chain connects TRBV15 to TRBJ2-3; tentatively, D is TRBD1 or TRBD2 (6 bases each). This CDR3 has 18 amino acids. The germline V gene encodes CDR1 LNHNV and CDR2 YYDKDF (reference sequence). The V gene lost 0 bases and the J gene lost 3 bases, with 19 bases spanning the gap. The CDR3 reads CATSRDMGRRGLTDTQYF. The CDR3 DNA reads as TGTGCCACCAGCAGAGATATGGGGCGCCGGGGGCTGACAGATACGCAGTATTTT. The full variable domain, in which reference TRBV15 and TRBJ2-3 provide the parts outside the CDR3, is DAMVIQNPRYQVTQFGKPVTLSCSQTLNHNVMYWYQQKSSQAPKLLFHYYDKDFNNEADTPDNFQSRRPNTSFCFLDIRSPGLGDTAMYLCATSRDMGRRGLTDTQYFGPGTRLTVL.

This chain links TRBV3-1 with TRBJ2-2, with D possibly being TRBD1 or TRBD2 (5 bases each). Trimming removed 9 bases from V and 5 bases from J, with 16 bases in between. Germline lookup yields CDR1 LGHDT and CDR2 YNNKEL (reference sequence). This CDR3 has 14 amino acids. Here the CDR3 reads CASRRGSSTGELFF. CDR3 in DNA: TGTGCCAGTCGCCGGGGCAGTAGTACCGGGGAGCTGTTTTTT.

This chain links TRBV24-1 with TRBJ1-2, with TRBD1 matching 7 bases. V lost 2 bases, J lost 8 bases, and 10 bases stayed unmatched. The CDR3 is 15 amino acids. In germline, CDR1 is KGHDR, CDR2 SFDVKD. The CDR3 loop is CATSDSGQVNEGYTF. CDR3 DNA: TGTGCCACCAGTGATTCCGGACAGGTGAACGAGGGCTACACCTTC.

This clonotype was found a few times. The CDR3 region has the DNA TGCAGTGCCGAAACGACTAGCGGTAACTACGAGCAGTACTTC. Residues: CSAETTSGNYEQYF. The chain links TRBV20-1 to TRBJ2-7; 9 nucleotides line up with TRBD2. V dropped 6 bases and J dropped 3; count of bases not matched to a gene: 9. The CDR3 consists of 14 residues. Germline V lookup: CDR1 DFQATT, CDR2 SNEGSKA (reference sequence).

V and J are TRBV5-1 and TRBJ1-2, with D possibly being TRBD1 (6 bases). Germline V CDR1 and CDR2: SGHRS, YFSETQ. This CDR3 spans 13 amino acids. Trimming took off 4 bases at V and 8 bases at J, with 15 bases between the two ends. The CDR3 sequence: CASSAGGAGGYTF. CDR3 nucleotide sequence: TGCGCCAGCAGCGCGGGGGGCGCGGGAGGCTACACCTTC.

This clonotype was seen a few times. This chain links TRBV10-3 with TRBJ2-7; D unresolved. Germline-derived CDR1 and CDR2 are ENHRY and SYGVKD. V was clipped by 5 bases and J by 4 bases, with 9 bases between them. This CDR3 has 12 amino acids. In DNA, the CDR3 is TGTGCCATCAGTAGTAACTCGTACGAGCAGTACTTC. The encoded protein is CAISSNSYEQYF.

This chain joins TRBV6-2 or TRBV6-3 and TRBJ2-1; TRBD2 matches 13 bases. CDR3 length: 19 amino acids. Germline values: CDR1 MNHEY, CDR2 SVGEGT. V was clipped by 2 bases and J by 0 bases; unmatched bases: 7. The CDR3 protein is CASSYVTSGGFGSYNEQFF. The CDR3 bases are TGTGCCAGCAGTTACGTGACTAGCGGGGGGTTTGGCTCCTACAATGAGCAGTTCTTC.

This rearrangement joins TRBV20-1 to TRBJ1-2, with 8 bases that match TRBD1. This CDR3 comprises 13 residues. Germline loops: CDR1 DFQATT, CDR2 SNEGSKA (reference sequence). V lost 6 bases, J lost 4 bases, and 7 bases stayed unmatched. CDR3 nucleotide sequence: TGCAGTGCCACAGGGGGAGGTGGCTATGGCTACACCTTC. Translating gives CSATGGGGYGYTF.